This TCR beta chain stems from a study of technical replicates of blood from several donors. This clone was observed a few times. Assay: immunoSEQ multiplex PCR; the TCRdb copy retains only in-frame clones and omits some. Here the sample spans some 64,000 clones, 80% to 95% being singletons. Sequencing used PBMCs. This TCR was sampled from a human donor in good health. Some clones in this sample may be carry-over from other donors' samples.

In DNA form, the CDR3 reads TGTGCCAGCAGTTCGACAGGGGGCCTTGGCTACACCTTC. This gives the protein CASSSTGGLGYTF. The V gene is TRBV27, the J gene TRBJ1-2, with 10 bases identical to TRBD1. With 4 bases clipped from V and 7 bases from J, the junction kept 3 bases outside the gene matches. The CDR3 contains 13 residues. Germline loops: CDR1 MNHEY, CDR2 SMNVEV (reference sequence).